This record concerns one T cell receptor (beta chain) sequence. The antigen is not known. A read error likely explains this, since a far larger clone differs by one base. Two rounds of multiplex PCR amplified TCR beta CDR3 from genomic DNA. Amplification during the initial PCR round employed primers specific to each TRBV and TRBJ gene. TCRdb re-derived calls from the multiplex PCR reads in MiXCR, one entry per CDR3 protein. Among some 56,000 distinct CDR3 sequences listed, roughly 29% were seen once. These data belong to a study of prognosis after radiotherapy for stage I lung cancer. Across the whole study: No patient was treated with concurrent therapy while undergoing stereotactic body radiotherapy.

Germline V CDR1 and CDR2: SGHTA, FQGNSA. The CDR3 spans 14 residues. Trimming cost V 4 bases and J 1 base, with 10 bases left between them. Findings and limits, study-wide: Reportedly, TRBV and TRBJ gene usage differed by presence of metastases in patients.

Peripheral blood samples of 5.5 to 6 milliliters were drawn at each of two time points. The gene calls are TRBV7-2 and TRBJ1-1, with D possibly matching TRBD1 (5 bases). The sequences come from PBMCs, collected before or after stereotactic body radiation therapy (not recorded which). The sequence derives from a donor over 45 with non-small cell lung cancer. CDR3 amino acids: CASSSGTENTEAFF. DNA for the CDR3: TGTGCCAGCAGCTCGGGGACGGAGAACACTGAAGCTTTCTTT.